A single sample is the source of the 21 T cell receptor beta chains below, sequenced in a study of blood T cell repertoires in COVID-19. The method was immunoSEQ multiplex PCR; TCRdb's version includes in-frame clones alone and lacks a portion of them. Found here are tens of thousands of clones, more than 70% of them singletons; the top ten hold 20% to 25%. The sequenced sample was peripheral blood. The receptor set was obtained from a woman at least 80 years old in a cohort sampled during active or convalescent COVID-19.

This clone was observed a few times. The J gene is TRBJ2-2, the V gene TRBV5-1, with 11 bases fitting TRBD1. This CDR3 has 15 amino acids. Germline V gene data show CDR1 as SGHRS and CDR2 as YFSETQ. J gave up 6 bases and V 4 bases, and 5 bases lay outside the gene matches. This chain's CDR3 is CASSQPGQGAGELFF. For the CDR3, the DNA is TGCGCCAGCAGCCAACCGGGACAGGGGGCCGGGGAGCTGTTTTTT.

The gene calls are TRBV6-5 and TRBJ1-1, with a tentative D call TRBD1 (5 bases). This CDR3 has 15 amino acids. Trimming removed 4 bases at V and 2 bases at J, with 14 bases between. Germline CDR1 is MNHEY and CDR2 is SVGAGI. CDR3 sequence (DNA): TGTGCCAGCAGTTCCAATACAGGTTCCAACACTGAAGCTTTCTTT. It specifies CASSSNTGSNTEAFF.

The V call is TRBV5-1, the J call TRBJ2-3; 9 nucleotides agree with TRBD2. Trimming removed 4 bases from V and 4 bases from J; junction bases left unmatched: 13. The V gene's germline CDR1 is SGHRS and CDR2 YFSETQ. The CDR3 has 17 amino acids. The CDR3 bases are TGCGCCAGCAGCCGGCGGTCGGTTAGCGGGAGCGCAGATACGCAGTATTTT. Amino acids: CASSRRSVSGSADTQYF. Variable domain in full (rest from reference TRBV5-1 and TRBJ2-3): KAGVTQTPRYLIKTRGQQVTLSCSPISGHRSVSWYQQTPGQGLQFLFEYFSETQRNKGNFPGRFSGRQFSNSRSEMNVSTLELGDSALYLCASSRRSVSGSADTQYFGPGTRLTVL.

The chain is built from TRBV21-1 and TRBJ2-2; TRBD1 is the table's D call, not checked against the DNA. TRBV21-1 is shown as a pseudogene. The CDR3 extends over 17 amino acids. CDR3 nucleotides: TGTGCCAGCAGCAAGGTTCCGGGACAGGTGAAGACCGGGGAGCTGTTTTTT. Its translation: CASSKVPGQVKTGELFF.

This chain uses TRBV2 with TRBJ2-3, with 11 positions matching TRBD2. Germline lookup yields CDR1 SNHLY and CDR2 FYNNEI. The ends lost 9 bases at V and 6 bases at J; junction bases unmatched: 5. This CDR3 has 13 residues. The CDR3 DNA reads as TGTGCCAGTCGGCTAGCGGGGGGTGATACGCAGTATTTT. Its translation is CASRLAGGDTQYF.

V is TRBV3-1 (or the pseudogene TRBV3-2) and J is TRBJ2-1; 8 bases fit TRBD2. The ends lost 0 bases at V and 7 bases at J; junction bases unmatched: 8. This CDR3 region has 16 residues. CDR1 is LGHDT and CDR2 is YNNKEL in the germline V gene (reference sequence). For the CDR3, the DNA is TGTGCCAGCAGCCAAGAATGGATAGCGGGAAGGAATGAGCAGTTCTTC. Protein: CASSQEWIAGRNEQFF.

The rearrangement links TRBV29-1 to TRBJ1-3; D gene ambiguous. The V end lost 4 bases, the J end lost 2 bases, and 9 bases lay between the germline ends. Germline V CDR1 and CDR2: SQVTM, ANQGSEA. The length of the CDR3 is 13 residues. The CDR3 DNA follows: TGCAGCGTTGCAGGTACCGCTGGAAACACCATATATTTT. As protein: CSVAGTAGNTIYF.

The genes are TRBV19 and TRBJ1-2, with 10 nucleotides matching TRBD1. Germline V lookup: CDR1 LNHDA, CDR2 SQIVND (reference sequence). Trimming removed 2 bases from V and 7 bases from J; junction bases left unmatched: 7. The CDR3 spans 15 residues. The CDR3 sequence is CASSIRQGAFSGYTF. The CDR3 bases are TGTGCCAGTAGTATAAGACAGGGGGCCTTTTCTGGCTACACCTTC.

CDR3 sequence: CASRGVGIGTEAFF. CDR3 in DNA: TGTGCCAGCAGGGGAGTAGGGATCGGCACTGAAGCTTTCTTT. The V gene is TRBV27, the J gene TRBJ1-1; D is ambiguous. The CDR3 is 14 residues long. Germline V gene data show CDR1 as MNHEY and CDR2 as SMNVEV (reference sequence). With 6 bases removed from V and 4 bases from J, the gap between germline ends came to 15 bases.

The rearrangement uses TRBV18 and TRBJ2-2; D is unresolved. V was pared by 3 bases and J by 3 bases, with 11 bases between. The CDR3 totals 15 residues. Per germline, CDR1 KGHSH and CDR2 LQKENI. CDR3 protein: CASSPRVSDTGELFF. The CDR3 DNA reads TGTGCCAGCTCACCCCGGGTGAGCGACACCGGGGAGCTGTTTTTT.

This CDR3 reads CASSPTRSAGSPLHF. The CDR3, as DNA: TGTGCCAGCAGTCCCACTCGGTCCGCGGGGTCACCCCTCCACTTT. The chain is built from TRBV28 and TRBJ1-6; D is uncertain. From germline, CDR1 is MDHEN and CDR2 SYDVKM. This CDR3 has 15 amino acids. V was shortened by 5 bases and J by 10 bases, with 18 bases between the two germline ends.

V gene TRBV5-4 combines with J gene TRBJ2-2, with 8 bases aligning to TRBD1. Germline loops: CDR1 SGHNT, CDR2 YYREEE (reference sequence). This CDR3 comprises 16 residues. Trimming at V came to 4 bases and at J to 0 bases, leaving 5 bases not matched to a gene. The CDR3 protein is CASSTGQDTNTGELFF. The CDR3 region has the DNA TGTGCCAGCAGCACGGGACAGGACACGAACACCGGGGAGCTGTTTTTT.

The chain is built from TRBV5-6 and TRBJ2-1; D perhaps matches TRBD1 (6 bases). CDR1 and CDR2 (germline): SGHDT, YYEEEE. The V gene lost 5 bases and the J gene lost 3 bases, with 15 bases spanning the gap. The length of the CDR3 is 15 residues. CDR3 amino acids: CASRTRDTLYNEQFF. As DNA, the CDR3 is TGTGCCAGCAGGACCCGGGACACCCTCTACAATGAGCAGTTCTTC.

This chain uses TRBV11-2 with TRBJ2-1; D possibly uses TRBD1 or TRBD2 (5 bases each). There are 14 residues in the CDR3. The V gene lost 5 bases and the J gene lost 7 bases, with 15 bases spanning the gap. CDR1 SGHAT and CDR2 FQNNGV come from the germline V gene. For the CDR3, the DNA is TGTGCCAGCAGCCTAGCAGGGCCTGGAAATGAGCAGTTCTTC. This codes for CASSLAGPGNEQFF. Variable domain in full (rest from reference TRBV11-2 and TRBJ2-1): EAGVAQSPRYKIIEKRQSVAFWCNPISGHATLYWYQQILGQGPKLLIQFQNNGVVDDSQLPKDRFSAERLKGVDSTLKIQPAKLEDSAVYLCASSLAGPGNEQFFGPGTRLTVL.

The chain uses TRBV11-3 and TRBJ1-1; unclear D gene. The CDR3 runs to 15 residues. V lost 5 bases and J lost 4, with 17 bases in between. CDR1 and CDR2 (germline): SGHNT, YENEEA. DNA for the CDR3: TGTGCCAGCAGCCATAGCATGGGTTTCGGCACTGAAGCTTTCTTT. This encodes CASSHSMGFGTEAFF.

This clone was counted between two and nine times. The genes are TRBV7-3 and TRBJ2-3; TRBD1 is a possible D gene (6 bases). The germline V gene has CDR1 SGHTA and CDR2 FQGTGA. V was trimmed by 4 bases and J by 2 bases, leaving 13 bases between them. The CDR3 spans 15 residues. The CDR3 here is CASSSGQFSTDTQYF. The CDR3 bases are TGTGCCAGCAGCTCCGGACAGTTTTCCACAGATACGCAGTATTTT.

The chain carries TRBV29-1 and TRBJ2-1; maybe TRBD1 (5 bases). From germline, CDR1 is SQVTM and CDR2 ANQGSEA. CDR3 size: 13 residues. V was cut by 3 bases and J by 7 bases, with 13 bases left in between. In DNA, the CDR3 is TGCAGCGTTGACCCCCGCCCAGGGAATGAGCAGTTCTTC. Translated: CSVDPRPGNEQFF.

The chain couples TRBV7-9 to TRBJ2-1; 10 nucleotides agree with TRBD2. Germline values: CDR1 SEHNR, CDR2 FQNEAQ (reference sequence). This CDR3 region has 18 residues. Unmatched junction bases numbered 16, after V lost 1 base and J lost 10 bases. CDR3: CASSLVVSGLADPGEQFF. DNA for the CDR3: TGTGCCAGCAGCTTAGTGGTTTCTGGACTAGCGGATCCGGGGGAGCAGTTCTTC.

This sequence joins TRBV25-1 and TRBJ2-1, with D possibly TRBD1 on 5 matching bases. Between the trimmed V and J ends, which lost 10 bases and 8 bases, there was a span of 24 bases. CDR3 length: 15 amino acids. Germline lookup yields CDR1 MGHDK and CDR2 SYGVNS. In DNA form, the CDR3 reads TGTGCCACCCCTAGAGGAGCAGGGTTCAACTATGAGCAGTTCTTC. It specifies CATPRGAGFNYEQFF.

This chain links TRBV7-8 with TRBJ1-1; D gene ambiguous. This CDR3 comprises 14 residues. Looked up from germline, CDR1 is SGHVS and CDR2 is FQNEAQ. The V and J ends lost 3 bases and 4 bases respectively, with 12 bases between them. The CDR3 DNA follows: TGTGCCAGCAGCTTGGAGGCTGGGATCACTGAAGCTTTCTTT. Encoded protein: CASSLEAGITEAFF.

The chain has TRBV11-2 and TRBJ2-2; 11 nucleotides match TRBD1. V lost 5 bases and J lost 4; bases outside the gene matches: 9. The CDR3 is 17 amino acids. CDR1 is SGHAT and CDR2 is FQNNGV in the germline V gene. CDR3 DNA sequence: TGTGCCAGCAGCCTTGGACAGGGGGCGACGACCACCGGGGAGCTGTTTTTT. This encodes CASSLGQGATTTGELFF.